The next 32 T cell receptor beta chains were all read from a single sample in a study of shared clonotypes between healthy human individuals. Data came from immunoSEQ multiplex PCR; TCRdb stores just in-frame clones and leaves some out. The data contain 450,000 to 500,000 clones, 81% of them singletons. Sequencing was done on a sample of PBMCs. The origin of the receptors is a middle-aged woman in good health. Some clones in this sample may be carry-over from other donors' samples.

The V call is TRBV7-6, the J call TRBJ1-2, with D possibly matching TRBD1 (6 bases). The length of the CDR3 is 15 residues. The V gene's germline CDR1 is SGHVS and CDR2 FNYEAQ. Trimming pared 1 base from V and 5 bases from J, leaving 14 bases between. The CDR3 reads CASSLGGGVMYGYTF. CDR3 nucleotide sequence: TGTGCCAGCAGCTTAGGGGGGGGCGTTATGTATGGCTACACCTTC.

A remark on this clone: Other DNA sequences in this specimen translate into the identical CDR3. The V call is TRBV9, the J call TRBJ2-7; 10 bases are a match to TRBD2. With V trimmed by 0 bases and J by 4 bases, 4 bases remained unmatched. This CDR3 has 15 amino acids. Germline CDR1 reads SGDLS; CDR2 reads YYNGEE. Here the CDR3 reads CASSVGASGSYEQYF. The DNA for the CDR3 is TGTGCCAGCAGCGTAGGTGCTAGCGGGAGTTACGAGCAGTACTTC.

In its sample, this clone was seen once. The chain couples TRBV6-5 to TRBJ2-7; D unresolved. Deletions cut 7 bases from V and 2 bases from J, with 12 bases between. The germline gives CDR1 MNHEY, CDR2 SVGAGI. The CDR3 consists of 13 residues. The CDR3 DNA reads TGTGCCAGCATCCAGTGGGCACCCTACGAGCAGTACTTC. It specifies CASIQWAPYEQYF.

A word on this clone: This sequence is one base from a far larger clone and is likely a read error. Other DNA sequences within the sample encode an identical CDR3. This chain connects TRBV11-2 to TRBJ2-5, with 8 bases fitting TRBD2. V was pared by 4 bases and J by 5 bases, with 12 bases of the junction left unmatched. Germline CDR1 is SGHAT and CDR2 is FQNNGV. This CDR3 region has 16 residues. CDR3 sequence: CASSSGTSGQSETQYF. CDR3 in DNA: TGTGCCAGCAGCTCCGGTACTAGCGGCCAGTCGGAGACCCAGTACTTC. The variable domain in full, completed from reference TRBV11-2 and TRBJ2-5, reads EAGVAQSPRYKIIEKRQSVAFWCNPISGHATLYWYQQILGQGPKLLIQFQNNGVVDDSQLPKDRFSAERLKGVDSTLKIQPAKLEDSAVYLCASSSGTSGQSETQYFGPGTRLLVL.

The V call is TRBV6-5, the J call TRBJ2-7; D call uncertain. Germline CDR1 MNHEY, CDR2 SVGAGI. CDR3 length: 13 residues. The ends were cut back, 7 bases at V and 4 bases at J, with 14 bases in the middle. The CDR3 is CASTSAVGYEQYF. CDR3 coding DNA: TGTGCCAGCACCTCTGCGGTGGGTTACGAGCAGTACTTC.

This clone was counted only a few times. The chain is built from TRBV28 and TRBJ1-5; TRBD1 matches at 9 bases. With 5 bases clipped from V and 2 bases from J, the junction kept 4 bases outside the gene matches. The CDR3 covers 15 residues. Germline V gene lookup returns CDR1 MDHEN and CDR2 SYDVKM. The chain's CDR3 is CASSPWDRGNQPQHF. DNA for the CDR3: TGTGCCAGCAGTCCTTGGGACAGGGGCAATCAGCCCCAGCATTTT.

The sample holds a few counts of this clone. This CDR3 is CASSAGLAGEEQFF. The CDR3 region has the DNA TGTGCCAGCTCAGCGGGACTAGCGGGAGAAGAGCAGTTCTTC. The genes are TRBV18 and TRBJ2-1; TRBD2 matches at 14 bases. The V gene end was trimmed by 5 bases and the J gene end by 10 bases; junction bases not matched to a gene: 4. In germline, CDR1 is KGHSH, CDR2 LQKENI. This CDR3 is 14 amino acids long.

This clone was seen once. A far bigger clonotype differs at one base, so this is likely a read error. J is TRBJ2-5 and V is TRBV30; unclear D gene. CDR1 is GTSNPN and CDR2 is SVGIG in the germline V gene (reference sequence). CDR3 length: 14 amino acids. The chain's CDR3 is CALSVLGDGGAQYF. The DNA for the CDR3 is TGTGCCTTGAGTGTACTCGGCGACGGTGGGGCCCAGTACTTC.

Written as DNA, the CDR3 is TGTGCCAGCAGTTTATTGGGGACACTCAGCTCCTACGAGCAGTACTTC. It specifies CASSLLGTLSSYEQYF. The V call is TRBV27, the J call TRBJ2-7; tentatively, D is TRBD1 (6 bases). This CDR3 region has 16 residues. The V end was cut by 1 base, the J end by 0 bases, with 13 bases between. The germline V gene has CDR1 MNHEY and CDR2 SMNVEV (reference sequence).

The V call is TRBV6-9, the J call TRBJ1-4; D unclear. The CDR3 contains 12 residues. The germline V gene encodes CDR1 MNHGY and CDR2 SVAAGI. Deletions cut 4 bases from V and 6 bases from J, with 6 bases between. CDR3 sequence reads: CASSLRDEKLFF. The CDR3, as DNA: TGTGCCAGCAGTTTGAGAGATGAAAAACTGTTTTTT.

The chain recombines TRBV28 with TRBJ1-1, with TRBD1 as a possible D gene (5 bases). The CDR3 is made up of 11 amino acids. Looked up from germline, CDR1 is MDHEN and CDR2 is SYDVKM. With 8 bases removed from V and 3 bases from J, the gap between germline ends came to 7 bases. CDR3 in DNA: TGTGCCAGCCGGGGGGACACTGAAGCTTTCTTT. This gives the protein CASRGDTEAFF.

The chain uses TRBV7-8 and TRBJ2-1; D remains ambiguous. This CDR3 spans 17 amino acids. Trimming pared 0 bases from V and 6 bases from J, leaving 18 bases between. Germline CDR1 is SGHVS and CDR2 is FQNEAQ. The chain's CDR3 is CASSLAVTPTTLNEQFF. The CDR3 DNA reads TGTGCCAGCAGCTTAGCAGTGACTCCCACCACCCTCAATGAGCAGTTCTTC.

Of note for this clone: This is likely an artifact of a read error, given a far larger clone one base away. The chain has TRBV5-1 and TRBJ2-3; the D gene is possibly TRBD2 (6 bases). Germline assignment: CDR1 SGHRS and CDR2 YFSETQ. The CDR3 spans 14 residues. The CDR3 DNA is TGCGCCAGCAGCCCTACAACTAGCACAGGTACGCAGTATTTT. Amino acid sequence: CASSPTTSTGTQYF. The variable domain in full, completed from reference TRBV5-1 and TRBJ2-3, reads KAGVTQTPRYLIKTRGQQVTLSCSPISGHRSVSWYQQTPGQGLQFLFEYFSETQRNKGNFPGRFSGRQFSNSRSEMNVSTLELGDSALYLCASSPTTSTGTQYFGPGTRLTVL.

The chain joins TRBV7-2 to TRBJ1-4, with 7 bases lining up with TRBD1. The CDR3 totals 14 residues. V lost 4 bases, J lost 2 bases, and 1 base stayed unmatched. Germline CDR1 is SGHTA and CDR2 is FQGNSA. The CDR3 is CASSSGGTNEKLFF. Here the CDR3 DNA reads TGTGCCAGCAGCTCAGGGGGGACTAATGAAAAACTGTTTTTT.

Note on this clone: With only one base between it and a far larger clone, this is likely a read error. The chain is built from TRBV28 and TRBJ1-2; D is undetermined. CDR3 length equals 11 residues. The germline CDR1 and CDR2 sequences are MDHEN and SYDVKM. V lost 5 bases and J 6 bases, leaving 7 bases between the germline ends. The CDR3 DNA reads as TGTGCCAGCAGTACGAGTCATGGCTACACCTTC. Translated: CASSTSHGYTF.

The V and J genes are TRBV19 and TRBJ1-3, with D possibly matching TRBD1 (5 bases). Germline lookup yields CDR1 LNHDA and CDR2 SQIVND (reference sequence). Trimming took off 6 bases at V and 0 bases at J, with 12 bases between the two ends. The CDR3 spans 15 residues. CDR3 region: CASRQGPISGNTIYF. The CDR3 DNA sequence: TGTGCCAGTAGGCAGGGACCGATCTCTGGAAACACCATATATTTT.

This sequence joins TRBV18 and TRBJ1-5; the match to TRBD1 covers 7 bases. CDR3 length: 14 amino acids. Germline CDR1 KGHSH, CDR2 LQKENI. Losses at the gene ends were 5 bases for V and 5 bases for J; bases not matched to a gene: 6. CDR3 DNA: TGTGCCAGCTCAGGTACCCAGGGGGATCAGCCCCAGCATTTT. Protein sequence: CASSGTQGDQPQHF.

J is TRBJ2-2 and V is TRBV27, with TRBD1 identical over 9 bases. Germline trimming cut 5 bases from V and 5 bases from J; bases unmatched to any gene: 9. Looked up from germline, CDR1 is MNHEY and CDR2 is SMNVEV (reference sequence). This CDR3 contains 16 residues. The CDR3 region is CASSPDRQGVTGELFF. Here the CDR3 DNA reads TGTGCCAGCAGTCCCGACCGACAGGGGGTTACCGGGGAGCTGTTTTTT.

The V call is TRBV7-7, the J call TRBJ2-5; D possibly corresponds to TRBD2 (6 bases). Germline lookup yields CDR1 SSHAT and CDR2 FNYEAQ (reference sequence). This CDR3 is built from 12 residues. CDR3 sequence: CASGGEGETQYF. The CDR3 nucleotides read TGTGCTAGCGGTGGCGAAGGGGAGACCCAGTACTTC.

On this clone itself: A read error is the likely source, as a far larger clone sits one nucleotide away. The chain recombines TRBV27 with TRBJ1-5, with no clear D. CDR1 and CDR2 from the germline V gene are MNHEY and SMNVEV (reference sequence). This CDR3 has 14 residues. V shed 3 bases and J shed 6 bases, with 12 bases lying between them. CDR3 DNA sequence: TGTGCCAGCAGTTTCGGTCATACCAGTCAGCCCCAGCATTTT. As protein: CASSFGHTSQPQHF.

The chain recombines TRBV6-1 with TRBJ1-1; possibly TRBD1 for D (6 bases). The V gene's germline CDR1 is MNHNS and CDR2 SASEGT. The CDR3 runs to 13 residues. The V end lost 5 bases, the J end lost 0 bases, and 7 bases lay between the germline ends. The CDR3 DNA reads as TGTGCCAGCAGTTCAGGGGTGAACACTGAAGCTTTCTTT. As protein: CASSSGVNTEAFF.

Only a few counts were recorded for this clone. This chain uses TRBV20-1 with TRBJ1-2, with a tentative D call TRBD1 (5 bases). V was shortened by 0 bases and J by 10 bases, with 9 bases between the two germline ends. The germline CDR1 and CDR2 sequences are DFQATT and SNEGSKA (reference sequence). The length of the CDR3 is 11 residues. Here the CDR3 reads CSAREGADYTF. In DNA, the CDR3 is TGCAGTGCTAGAGAAGGGGCGGACTACACCTTC.

The chain is built from TRBV5-1 and TRBJ2-5; D uncertain. Per germline, CDR1 SGHRS and CDR2 YFSETQ. The V end lost 4 bases, the J end lost 4 bases, and 11 bases lay between the germline ends. The CDR3 covers 13 residues. The CDR3 loop is CASSNRARETQYF. The CDR3 region has the DNA TGCGCCAGCAGCAACCGGGCCAGAGAGACCCAGTACTTC.

Regarding this clone: A far larger clone is a single base away, which makes a read error likely. Other nucleotide sequences in the sample specify the same CDR3. The gene calls are TRBV5-4 and TRBJ2-7; TRBD2 matches 8 bases. From germline, CDR1 is SGHNT and CDR2 YYREEE (reference sequence). The J segment lost 5 bases and the V segment lost 2 bases, leaving 3 bases of the junction unmatched. The CDR3 sequence is 13 residues long. DNA of the CDR3: TGTGCCAGCAGCTTTGCGGGGGGCAACGAGCAGTACTTC. This encodes CASSFAGGNEQYF.

V gene TRBV18 combines with J gene TRBJ1-1, with D unresolved. The CDR3 has 15 amino acids. V was clipped by 3 bases and J by 1 base, with 12 bases between them. CDR1 and CDR2 (germline): KGHSH, LQKENI. CDR3 in amino acids: CASSPSHAGNTEAFF. DNA of the CDR3: TGTGCCAGCTCACCCTCCCATGCGGGGAACACTGAAGCTTTCTTT.

The chain uses TRBV7-9 and TRBJ1-5; a possible D gene is TRBD1 (5 bases). The CDR3 covers 13 residues. V was clipped by 3 bases and J by 4 bases, with 7 bases between them. Germline V gives CDR1 SEHNR, CDR2 FQNEAQ (reference sequence). CDR3 sequence: CASSFEGNQPQHF. As DNA, the CDR3 is TGTGCCAGCAGCTTCGAGGGGAATCAGCCCCAGCATTTT.

This chain uses TRBV30 with TRBJ2-5; 7 positions match TRBD1. The CDR3 sequence is 16 residues long. V lost 0 bases to trimming and J lost 0 bases; unmatched junction nucleotides: 7. Germline CDR1 is GTSNPN and CDR2 is SVGIG (reference sequence). Here the CDR3 reads CAWSVGGQPYQETQYF. The CDR3 nucleotides read TGTGCCTGGAGTGTAGGGGGACAGCCTTACCAAGAGACCCAGTACTTC.

Turning to this clone: This likely stems from a read error, as it lies one base from a far larger clone. The chain uses TRBV30 and TRBJ2-6; D perhaps matches TRBD1 (5 bases). The CDR3 is 18 residues long. Germline CDR1 and CDR2: GTSNPN and SVGIG (reference sequence). DNA for the CDR3: TGTGCCTGGGGTGTAGACCAGGGTTCATACTCTGGGGCCAACGTCCTGACTTTC. Its protein is CAWGVDQGSYSGANVLTF.

The rearrangement uses TRBV10-3 and TRBJ1-3, with D possibly TRBD1 on 6 matching bases. CDR3 length: 16 amino acids. V was shortened by 1 base and J by 0 bases, with 10 bases between the two germline ends. Germline V gene lookup returns CDR1 ENHRY and CDR2 SYGVKD. The CDR3 region has the DNA TGTGCCATCAGTGAGTTTCCAGGGGACTCTGGAAACACCATATATTTT. Translating gives CAISEFPGDSGNTIYF.

J is TRBJ2-5 and V is TRBV5-1; D possibly matches TRBD1 or TRBD2 (5 bases each). Germline loops: CDR1 SGHRS, CDR2 YFSETQ. The CDR3 consists of 15 residues. Trimming stripped 4 bases from V and 4 bases from J, with 17 bases between. CDR3 DNA sequence: TGCGCCAGCAGCGTAGCCTCTAGGGACGGAGAGACCCAGTACTTC. Protein: CASSVASRDGETQYF. Drawing the rest from reference TRBV5-1 and TRBJ2-5, the complete variable domain is KAGVTQTPRYLIKTRGQQVTLSCSPISGHRSVSWYQQTPGQGLQFLFEYFSETQRNKGNFPGRFSGRQFSNSRSEMNVSTLELGDSALYLCASSVASRDGETQYFGPGTRLLVL.

The V call is TRBV4-1, the J call TRBJ2-7, with TRBD1 matching over 10 bases. The CDR3 extends over 15 amino acids. V gave up 4 bases and J gave up 7 bases; unmatched junction bases: 10. Germline-derived CDR1 and CDR2 are MGHRA and YSYEKL. This chain's CDR3 is CASSPMGTGVGEQYF. The CDR3 DNA follows: TGCGCCAGCAGCCCGATGGGGACAGGGGTGGGGGAGCAGTACTTC.

This chain uses TRBV30 with TRBJ2-7; no firm D call. The CDR3 loop spans 12 amino acids. Germline V gene data show CDR1 as GTSNPN and CDR2 as SVGIG (reference sequence). Trimming pared 0 bases from V and 2 bases from J, leaving 5 bases between. In DNA, the CDR3 is TGTGCCTGGAGTGTAATCCCCTACGAGCAGTACTTC. It translates to CAWSVIPYEQYF. The variable domain in full, with the rest retrieved from reference TRBV30 and TRBJ2-7, is SQTIHQWPATLVQPVGSPLSLECTVEGTSNPNLYWYRQAAGRGLQLLFYSVGIGQISSEVPQNLSASRPQDRQFILSSKKLLLSDSGFYLCAWSVIPYEQYFGPGTRLTVT.